The rows below give T cell receptor beta chains drawn from one sample of a study of blood T cell repertoires in COVID-19. Data came from immunoSEQ multiplex PCR; TCRdb stores just in-frame clones and leaves some out. The profile shows fewer than 300,000 clones, 88% of them singletons. Specimen: peripheral blood. The receptors were sampled from a man aged 18-30 years with active or convalescent COVID-19. Each CDR3 is given with its conserved first and last residue. Each record gives: CDR3 DNA, CDR3 protein, clone size, V gene, D gene, J gene. A D gene is named only where the DNA matches it firmly. Not every row has a clone size; where given, it reads once, few, many or a size class.

TGTGCCAGCAGTGACGGCCCCAATCAGCCCCAGCATTTT | CASSDGPNQPQHF | . | TRBV6-4 | . | TRBJ1-5
TGTGCCAGTAGTATCTCAGGGTCGTTGGGCACAGATACGCAGTATTTT | CASSISGSLGTDTQYF | few | TRBV19 | . | TRBJ2-3
TGTGCCAGCAGACGCGGGGCAAACTACGAGCAGTACTTC | CASRRGANYEQYF | many | TRBV6-5 | . | TRBJ2-7
TGTGCCACCACCAACAGGGGCGGCTATGGCTACACCTTC | CATTNRGGYGYTF | . | TRBV24-1 | TRBD1 | TRBJ1-2
TGTGCCAGCAGCGTAGGAGGAGGCCGCACAGATACGCAGTATTTT | CASSVGGGRTDTQYF | . | TRBV9 | . | TRBJ2-3
TGTGCCAGCAGCCAAAGAGGGAAAACCGATGGCTACACCTTC | CASSQRGKTDGYTF | . | TRBV14 | . | TRBJ1-2
TGTGCCAGCAGCTTAGCGTTGGGCGGGCTAGCGGGAGAATTGGCAGATACGCAGTATTTT | CASSLALGGLAGELADTQYF | . | TRBV7-8 | TRBD2 | TRBJ2-3
TGTGCCAGCAGCTTACTACAGGGCGGGACCGGGGAGCTGTTTTTT | CASSLLQGGTGELFF | once | TRBV13 | . | TRBJ2-2
TGTGCCAGCAGTTTGACGGCAGGGGATACCTACGAGCAGTACTTC | CASSLTAGDTYEQYF | . | TRBV27 | . | TRBJ2-7
TGTGCCAGCAGTCCGACAGGTTCTGAGACCCAGTACTTC | CASSPTGSETQYF | once | TRBV6-5 | . | TRBJ2-5
TGTGCCAGCAGCCCAAGTCCACAAGACAATGAGCAGTTCTTC | CASSPSPQDNEQFF | . | TRBV3-1/TRBV3-2 | . | TRBJ2-1
TGTGCCAGCAGCTATCCGGGACAGGATATTCAAGAGACCCAGTACTTC | CASSYPGQDIQETQYF | . | TRBV7-9 | TRBD1 | TRBJ2-5
TGTGCCAGCAGTGACACTACAGGGGGGCGGGAAAAACTGTTTTTT | CASSDTTGGREKLFF | . | TRBV2 | TRBD1 | TRBJ1-4
TGTGCCATCACCCAGGGTACCCAAGCTTTCTTT | CAITQGTQAFF | . | TRBV10-3 | . | TRBJ1-1
TGTGCCAGTAGCAACCTAGCGGGGATCGACGAGCAGTACTTC | CASSNLAGIDEQYF | . | TRBV19 | TRBD2 | TRBJ2-7
TGTGCCAGCAGCTTGGGGGGAGTCGGGGCCTATGGCTACACCTTC | CASSLGGVGAYGYTF | once | TRBV11-2 | . | TRBJ1-2
TGTGCCAGCAGTTTATCCCTAGCGGGGTACAACTACGAGCAGTACTTC | CASSLSLAGYNYEQYF | . | TRBV27 | TRBD2 | TRBJ2-7
TGCGCCAGCAGCCAAGATTGGGCGGGGGGGCTAGAGACCCAGTACTTC | CASSQDWAGGLETQYF | . | TRBV4-1 | TRBD2 | TRBJ2-5
TGCGCCAGCAGCCAGAATGAGCCTGAGCAGTTCTTC | CASSQNEPEQFF | . | TRBV4-1 | . | TRBJ2-1
TGTGCCAGCAGCCCTAGACAGGGAGCTGAAGCTTTCTTT | CASSPRQGAEAFF | . | TRBV3-1/TRBV3-2 | TRBD1 | TRBJ1-1
TGTGCCAGTAGCGCGGGGGGGAGAGTCTATGGCTACACCTTC | CASSAGGRVYGYTF | . | TRBV19 | . | TRBJ1-2
TGTGCCAGCAGCAGCTACAGGGACCCAAACATTCAGTACTTC | CASSSYRDPNIQYF | once | TRBV5-6 | . | TRBJ2-4
TGTGCCAGCAGCCCTCTCGGGGGGGCGTACGAGCAGTACTTC | CASSPLGGAYEQYF | . | TRBV7-2 | TRBD2 | TRBJ2-7
TGCGCCAGCAGCCAAGGAGCAGGGGTCCCCTATGGCTACACCTTC | CASSQGAGVPYGYTF | few | TRBV4-1 | . | TRBJ1-2
TGTGCCAGCAGCGGGACAGGGGGTATCTACGAGCAGTACTTC | CASSGTGGIYEQYF | . | TRBV5-6 | TRBD1 | TRBJ2-7
TGTGCCAGCAGCCGGAGGTGGTGGACCAAAAACATTCAGTACTTC | CASSRRWWTKNIQYF | . | TRBV3-1/TRBV3-2 | . | TRBJ2-4
TGTGCCAGCAGCTTTTCAGTTGCAACTAATGAAAAACTGTTTTTT | CASSFSVATNEKLFF | once | TRBV11-2 | . | TRBJ1-4
TGTGCCAGCAGACGGGAGGCCACTGAAGCTTTCTTT | CASRREATEAFF | . | TRBV12-3/TRBV12-4 | . | TRBJ1-1
TGTGCCAGCAGTTACGAAAATGGGGCAGGCACAGATACGCAGTATTTT | CASSYENGAGTDTQYF | . | TRBV6-2/TRBV6-3 | . | TRBJ2-3
TGTGCCAGCAGCTTAGGGGCAAGCAATCAGCCCCAGCATTTT | CASSLGASNQPQHF | . | TRBV7-9 | . | TRBJ1-5
TGTGCCAGCAGTTTACGGGGGTATGAGCAGTTCTTC | CASSLRGYEQFF | . | TRBV27 | . | TRBJ2-1
TGTGCCAGCAGTCAGTATACAGGGGGCGGTCAGCCCCAGCATTTT | CASSQYTGGGQPQHF | . | TRBV6-5 | TRBD1 | TRBJ1-5
TGTGCCAGCAGCCAGAGACTAGCGGGGGGGGAGACCCAGTACTTC | CASSQRLAGGETQYF | . | TRBV9 | TRBD2 | TRBJ2-5
TGTGCAAGTCGCTTAGGCATACAGGGCCTAAACACTGAAGCTTTCTTT | CASRLGIQGLNTEAFF | few | TRBV12-2 | . | TRBJ1-1